A single sample is the source of the 25 T cell receptor beta chains below, sequenced in a study of post-analysis software for immune sequencing data. Included in the TCR beta cDNA libraries were unique molecular identifiers. TCRdb used MiXCR to reprocess the PCR reads, holding one entry per CDR3 protein. The sample records about 770,000 distinct CDR3 sequences, roughly 50% being singletons. These receptors' targets are unknown. General study findings and limits: Controls showed lower frequencies than patients for several TRBV segments, and TRBV5-6, TRBV5-1 and TRBV20-1 were among these.

Sequencing was carried out using blood. All receptors derive from a girl between 5 and 17 years old with multiple sclerosis.

V usage is TRBV11-2 and J usage is TRBJ2-5; a weak D match, TRBD2 (5 bases). Germline CDR1 is SGHAT and CDR2 is FQNNGV. Trimming removed 6 bases from V and 3 bases from J, with 17 bases in between. The CDR3 totals 15 residues. DNA of the CDR3: TGTGCCAGCAGAGTGGGGAGAACCAAAAAAGAGACCCAGTACTTC. This translates into CASRVGRTKKETQYF.

This chain links TRBV15 with TRBJ2-1, with 10 positions matching TRBD2. Germline V gene lookup returns CDR1 LNHNV and CDR2 YYDKDF (reference sequence). Trimming cost V 7 bases and J 10 bases; bases outside gene matches: 10. The CDR3 is 14 amino acids. CDR3 DNA: TGTGCCACCAACTCGTCTAGCGGGAGCTTGGAGCAGTTCTTC. It codes for CATNSSSGSLEQFF.

V is TRBV5-6 and J is TRBJ2-2, with 9 bases that match TRBD1. Germline CDR1 is SGHDT and CDR2 is YYEEEE. V gave up 4 bases and J gave up 6 bases; unmatched junction bases: 10. The CDR3 spans 16 residues. In DNA, the CDR3 is TGTGCCAGCAGCCTAAACCGGGGACAGGGTGCCGGGGAGCTGTTTTTT. Translated: CASSLNRGQGAGELFF.

The gene calls are TRBV5-6 and TRBJ2-3; 11 nucleotides agree with TRBD2. The CDR3 covers 16 residues. The germline gives CDR1 SGHDT, CDR2 YYEEEE. Germline trimming cut 4 bases from V and 4 bases from J; bases unmatched to any gene: 8. The CDR3 sequence is CASSIGLAGGADTQYF. The CDR3 DNA is TGTGCCAGCAGCATAGGACTAGCGGGTGGAGCAGATACGCAGTATTTT.

The chain recombines TRBV6-1 with TRBJ2-5, with 8 bases aligning to TRBD2. Germline V gives CDR1 MNHNS, CDR2 SASEGT. The CDR3 has 13 amino acids. Trimming cost V 7 bases and J 11 bases; bases outside gene matches: 12. CDR3 coding DNA: TGTGCCAGCAACGACGGGAGGGCCGTGGAGCAGTACTTC. It is translated as CASNDGRAVEQYF.

This clonotype was seen many times. The chain combines TRBV5-1 with TRBJ2-7, with D tentatively TRBD1 (5 bases). Deletions cut 6 bases from V and 0 bases from J, with 7 bases between. Germline-derived CDR1 and CDR2 are SGHRS and YFSETQ. CDR3 length: 12 amino acids. CDR3 loop: CASKDNSYEQYF. Here the CDR3 DNA reads TGCGCCAGCAAGGACAACTCCTACGAGCAGTACTTC.

The genes are TRBV7-8 and TRBJ1-1; D is unresolved. The CDR3 is 13 residues long. The V end was cut by 5 bases, the J end by 7 bases, with 14 bases between. Germline V lookup: CDR1 SGHVS, CDR2 FQNEAQ. In DNA, the CDR3 is TGTGCCAGCAGCGCGACGGTTTTGGGTGAAGCTTTCTTT. Its protein is CASSATVLGEAFF.

The rearrangement uses TRBV29-1 and TRBJ2-5; TRBD2 agrees at 12 bases. From germline, CDR1 is SQVTM and CDR2 ANQGSEA. The CDR3 spans 14 residues. The trim removed 2 bases at V and 5 bases at J, leaving 3 bases unmatched. CDR3 bases: TGCAGCGTTGAACCTAGCGGGAGGGCCGAGACCCAGTACTTC. Its protein product is CSVEPSGRAETQYF.

The chain links TRBV14 to TRBJ2-1; 11 nucleotides line up with TRBD2. Germline loops: CDR1 SGHDN, CDR2 FVKESK. The CDR3 loop spans 17 amino acids. Losses at the gene ends were 4 bases for V and 4 bases for J; bases not matched to a gene: 9. As DNA, the CDR3 is TGTGCCAGCAGCCGCCACCCGGGACTAGCGGTGTACAATGAGCAGTTCTTC. This encodes CASSRHPGLAVYNEQFF.

This clonotype occurred once. The chain is built from TRBV5-5 and TRBJ1-2, with D possibly matching TRBD1 (6 bases). The CDR3 totals 13 residues. Germline CDR1 SGHKS, CDR2 YYEKEE (reference sequence). V dropped 4 bases and J dropped 7 bases, with 14 bases sitting between them. The chain's CDR3 is CASSLTGWGGYTF. For the CDR3, the DNA is TGTGCCAGCAGCCTTACAGGGTGGGGTGGCTACACCTTC. The full variable domain, completed using reference TRBV5-5 and TRBJ1-2, is DAGVTQSPTHLIKTRGQQVTLRCSPISGHKSVSWYQQVLGQGPQFIFQYYEKEERGRGNFPDRFSARQFPNYSSELNVNALLLGDSALYLCASSLTGWGGYTFGSGTRLTVV.

The J gene is TRBJ2-2, the V gene TRBV27; weak D call: TRBD2 (6 bases). V was pared by 4 bases and J by 3 bases, with 18 bases between. Germline CDR1 reads MNHEY; CDR2 reads SMNVEV (reference sequence). The CDR3 sequence is 17 residues long. The CDR3 loop is CASSSIGLATHTGELFF. The CDR3 nucleotides are TGTGCCAGCAGTTCTATTGGCCTAGCGACGCACACCGGGGAGCTGTTTTTT.

This clonotype showed up just a few times. This sequence joins TRBV4-1 and TRBJ2-1; D not certain. The CDR3 covers 13 residues. CDR1 is MGHRA and CDR2 is YSYEKL in the germline V gene. With 4 bases removed from V and 8 bases from J, the gap between germline ends came to 12 bases. The CDR3 DNA is TGCGCCAGCAGCCGAATAACCAGCGATGAGCAGTTCTTC. Protein sequence: CASSRITSDEQFF.

In the case of this clonotype: Possible read error: a much larger clone is one base away. The chain joins TRBV7-2 to TRBJ2-5; D possibly corresponds to TRBD1 (6 bases). CDR3 length: 15 amino acids. Germline CDR1 and CDR2: SGHTA and FQGNSA. V lost 1 base and J lost 7, with 16 bases in between. CDR3 residues: CASSLEQGVRGTQYF. As DNA, the CDR3 is TGTGCCAGCAGCTTAGAACAGGGCGTTCGAGGGACCCAGTACTTC. Together with reference TRBV7-2 and TRBJ2-5, the CDR3 gives the full variable domain: GAGVSQSPSNKVTEKGKDVELRCDPISGHTALYWYRQSLGQGLEFLIYFQGNSAPDKSGLPSDRFSAERTGGSVSTLTIQRTQQEDSAVYLCASSLEQGVRGTQYFGPGTRLLVL.

V and J are TRBV9 and TRBJ2-5; 13 bases fit TRBD2. The germline gives CDR1 SGDLS, CDR2 YYNGEE. Unmatched junction bases numbered 8, after V lost 4 bases and J lost 11 bases. This CDR3 has 14 amino acids. The CDR3 sequence: CASSPRTSGSRQYF. CDR3 in DNA: TGTGCCAGCAGCCCGAGGACTAGCGGGAGTAGGCAGTACTTC. Filled out from reference TRBV9 and TRBJ2-5, the complete variable domain reads DSGVTQTPKHLITATGQRVTLRCSPRSGDLSVYWYQQSLDQGLQFLIQYYNGEERAKGNILERFSAQQFPDLHSELNLSSLELGDSALYFCASSPRTSGSRQYFGPGTRLLVL.

This clonotype occurred many times. The junction and the germline gene differ at one end; a read error may be behind it. The chain joins TRBV5-1 to TRBJ2-3; D gene uncertain. The CDR3 spans 12 residues. Germline V gives CDR1 SGHRS, CDR2 YFSETQ. CDR3 protein: CASSFRADTQYF. For the CDR3, the DNA is TGTGCCAGCAGCTTTCGTGCGGATACGCAGTATTTT.

This clonotype occurred a few times. A junction end diverges from the germline sequence, so it may reflect a read error. This CDR3 is CAGSLSGRGHEQYF. DNA for the CDR3: TGTGCCGGCAGCTTAAGTGGCAGGGGACACGAGCAGTACTTC. The chain is built from TRBV7-3 and TRBJ2-5, with D perhaps matching TRBD1 (6 bases). Gene TRBJ2-7 matches the end of the DNA better, so the J call may be wrong. This CDR3 is 14 amino acids long. CDR1 and CDR2 (germline): SGHTA, FQGTGA.

V and J are TRBV6-1 and TRBJ1-2; 7 positions match TRBD1. CDR3 length: 14 residues. The germline V gene encodes CDR1 MNHNS and CDR2 SASEGT. The V and J ends lost 6 bases and 2 bases, in that order; junction bases with no gene match: 6. Here the CDR3 reads CASRETGSNYGYTF. The CDR3 nucleotides read TGTGCCAGCAGGGAGACAGGGTCAAACTATGGCTACACCTTC.

Comments on this clonotype: A read error may account for a junction end that differs from germline. The chain is built from TRBV7-9 and TRBJ2-2; no definite D call. The length of the CDR3 is 14 residues. The germline CDR1 and CDR2 sequences are SEHNR and FQNEAQ (reference sequence). CDR3 residues: CASSLPMSTEELFF. The DNA of the CDR3 is TGTGCCAGCAGTCTACCCATGAGCACCGAGGAGCTGTTTTTT.

The chain carries TRBV12-3 or TRBV12-4 and TRBJ1-5, with D maybe TRBD1 (5 bases). V lost 0 bases and J lost 3, with 15 bases in between. This CDR3 contains 17 residues. The CDR3 is CASSLARQTHNNQPQHF. DNA for the CDR3: TGTGCCAGCAGTTTAGCCAGACAGACCCATAACAATCAGCCCCAGCATTTT.

V and J are TRBV7-9 and TRBJ2-7; D is undetermined. The germline gives CDR1 SEHNR, CDR2 FQNEAQ (reference sequence). The CDR3 loop spans 15 amino acids. Deletions cut 5 bases from V and 6 bases from J, with 20 bases between. CDR3 sequence (DNA): TGTGCCAGCAGCCGTGCTAGGCCGAGTGAGTGCGAGCAGTACTTC. It translates to CASSRARPSECEQYF.

This clonotype was found a few times. This sequence joins TRBV6-5 and TRBJ2-7; D is uncertain. V lost 5 bases, J lost 0 bases, and 8 bases lay in between. CDR1 MNHEY and CDR2 SVGAGI come from the germline V gene. This CDR3 comprises 13 residues. CDR3 nucleotide sequence: TGTGCCAGCAGTCTGGACCTCTCCTACGAGCAGTACTTC. Its protein product is CASSLDLSYEQYF.

The chain links TRBV28 to TRBJ2-7; 7 nucleotides align to TRBD2. CDR3 length equals 15 residues. V lost 5 bases to trimming and J lost 3 bases; unmatched junction nucleotides: 10. Germline V CDR1 and CDR2: MDHEN, SYDVKM. The CDR3 is CASSTRVTSDYEQYF. CDR3 DNA sequence: TGTGCCAGCAGTACTCGGGTTACTAGCGACTACGAGCAGTACTTC.

In regard to this clonotype: Sequence at one end of the junction differs from germline and may be a read error. This chain connects TRBV20-1 to TRBJ2-5; the D call may be TRBD1 or TRBD2 (7 bases each). The DNA end favors TRBJ2-7, so the J call may be wrong. This CDR3 contains 13 residues. In germline, CDR1 is DFQATT, CDR2 SNEGSKA (reference sequence). As DNA, the CDR3 is TGCAGTACTAGCGACAGGGCCCCCTACGAGCAGTACTTC. This encodes CSTSDRAPYEQYF.

The V call is TRBV10-3, the J call TRBJ2-7; D assignment may be TRBD1 or TRBD2 (5 bases each). Germline lookup yields CDR1 ENHRY and CDR2 SYGVKD. With 9 bases removed from V and 1 base from J, the gap between germline ends came to 13 bases. CDR3 length: 13 amino acids. CDR3 sequence (DNA): TGTGCCATTCGGGACGGACAATCCTACGAGCAGTACTTC. Translated: CAIRDGQSYEQYF.

This clonotype was seen only once. V gene TRBV2 combines with J gene TRBJ2-3; 8 bases align to TRBD2. Germline trimming cut 2 bases from V and 6 bases from J; bases unmatched to any gene: 10. Germline CDR1 SNHLY, CDR2 FYNNEI. CDR3 length equals 16 residues. The CDR3, as DNA: TGTGCCAGCAGTGAATTGGCGGGAGGCGCAGAGGATACGCAGTATTTT. As protein: CASSELAGGAEDTQYF.